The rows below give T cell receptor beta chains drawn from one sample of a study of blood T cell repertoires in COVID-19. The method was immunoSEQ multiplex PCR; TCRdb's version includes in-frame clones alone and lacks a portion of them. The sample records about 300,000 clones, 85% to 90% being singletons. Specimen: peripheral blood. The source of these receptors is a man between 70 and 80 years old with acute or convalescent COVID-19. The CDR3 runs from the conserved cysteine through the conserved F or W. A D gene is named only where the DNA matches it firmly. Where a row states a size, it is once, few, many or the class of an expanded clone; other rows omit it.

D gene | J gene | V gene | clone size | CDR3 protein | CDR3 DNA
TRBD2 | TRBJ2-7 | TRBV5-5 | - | CASSPRRGTSGSYEQYF | TGTGCCAGCAGCCCCAGGCGTGGGACTAGCGGGAGCTACGAGCAGTACTTC
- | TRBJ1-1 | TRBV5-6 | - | CASRQTGMNTEAFF | TGTGCCAGCAGGCAGACAGGCATGAACACTGAAGCTTTCTTT
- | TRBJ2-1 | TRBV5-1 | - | CASSLDPSSEQFF | TGCGCCAGCAGCTTGGATCCTAGCAGTGAGCAGTTCTTC
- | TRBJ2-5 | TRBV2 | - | CASGTVQETQYF | TGTGCCAGCGGCACAGTTCAAGAGACCCAGTACTTC
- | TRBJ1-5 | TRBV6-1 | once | CASSDEGRLLRNQPQHF | TGTGCCAGCAGTGACGAAGGCAGGCTCCTTCGAAATCAGCCCCAGCATTTT
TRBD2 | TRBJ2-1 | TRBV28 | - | CASSLSFPSGRDEQFF | TGTGCCAGCAGTTTATCGTTCCCAAGCGGGAGGGATGAGCAGTTCTTC
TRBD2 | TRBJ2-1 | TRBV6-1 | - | CASSARLAGPYNEQFF | TGTGCCAGCAGTGCCAGACTAGCGGGCCCCTACAATGAGCAGTTCTTC
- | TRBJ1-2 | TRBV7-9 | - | CASSTQGQLLPSYGYTF | TGTGCCAGCAGCACCCAAGGACAGCTCTTACCTTCCTATGGCTACACCTTC
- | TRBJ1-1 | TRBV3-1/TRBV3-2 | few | CASSPTGGAVTEAFF | TGTGCCAGCAGCCCTACGGGGGGCGCGGTCACTGAAGCTTTCTTT
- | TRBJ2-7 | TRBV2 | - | CASSGHSYEQYF | TGTGCCAGCAGTGGACACTCCTACGAGCAGTACTTC
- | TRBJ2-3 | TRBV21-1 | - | CASSKVEAGASHRGYF | TGTGCCAGCAGCAAAGTGGAGGCAGGGGCCTCCCATAGGGGGTATTTT
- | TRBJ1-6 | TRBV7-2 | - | CASSLAAGMGNSPLHF | TGTGCCAGCAGCTTAGCGGCAGGGATGGGTAATTCACCCCTCCACTTT
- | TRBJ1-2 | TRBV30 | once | CAWSVSTPGGYTF | TGTGCCTGGAGTGTAAGCACCCCGGGTGGCTACACCTTC
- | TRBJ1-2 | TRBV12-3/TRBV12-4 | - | CASSPGYSYGYTF | TGTGCCAGCAGCCCAGGGTACAGCTATGGCTACACCTTC
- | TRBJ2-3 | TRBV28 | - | CASSPDGGRTQYF | TGTGCCAGCAGTCCTGACGGGGGGCGTACGCAGTATTTT
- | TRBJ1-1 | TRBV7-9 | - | CASSLGDGAGVKGTEAFF | TGTGCCAGCAGCTTAGGAGATGGGGCAGGGGTCAAGGGCACTGAAGCTTTCTTT
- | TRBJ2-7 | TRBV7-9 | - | CASSPGRGPRIPYEQYF | TGTGCCAGCAGCCCCGGGCGGGGGCCCCGGATCCCCTACGAGCAGTACTTC
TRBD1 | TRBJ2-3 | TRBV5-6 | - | CASSYRTGVGDTQYF | TGTGCCAGCAGTTATAGGACAGGGGTGGGAGATACGCAGTATTTT